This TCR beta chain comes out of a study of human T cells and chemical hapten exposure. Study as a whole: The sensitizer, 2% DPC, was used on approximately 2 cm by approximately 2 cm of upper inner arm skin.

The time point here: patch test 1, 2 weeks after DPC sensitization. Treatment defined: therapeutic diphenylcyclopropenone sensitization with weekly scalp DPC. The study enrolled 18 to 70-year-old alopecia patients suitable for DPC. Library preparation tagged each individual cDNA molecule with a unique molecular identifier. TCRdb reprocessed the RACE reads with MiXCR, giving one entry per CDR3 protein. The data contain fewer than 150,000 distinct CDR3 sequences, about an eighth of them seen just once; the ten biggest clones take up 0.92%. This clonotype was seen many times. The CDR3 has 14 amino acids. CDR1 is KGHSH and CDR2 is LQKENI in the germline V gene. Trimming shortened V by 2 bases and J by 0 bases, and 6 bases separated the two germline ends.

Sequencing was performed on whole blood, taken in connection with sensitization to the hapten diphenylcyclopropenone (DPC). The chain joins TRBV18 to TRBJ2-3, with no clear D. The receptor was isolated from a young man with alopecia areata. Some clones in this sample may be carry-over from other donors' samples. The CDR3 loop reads CASSPGVSTDTQYF. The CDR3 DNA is TGTGCCAGCTCACCAGGGGTCAGCACAGATACGCAGTATTTT.